This entry describes one T cell receptor (beta chain). No antigen is known for it. This entry belongs to a study of molecular identifiers for immune sequencing clone quantification. TCRdb analysed the PCR reads with MiXCR anew, one entry per CDR3 protein. The data show fewer than 350,000 distinct CDR3 sequences, about a fifth seen once. Study outcomes and limitations: Clones with over 20 RNA copies captured over 99% of effector molecules but under 1% of naive ones. A single cell's spiked Jurkat TCR RNA was reportedly detectable among 900,000 to 1,000,000 naive cells.

Between the trimmed V and J ends, which lost 1 base and 5 bases, there was a span of 3 bases. CDR1 is LNHDA and CDR2 is SQIVND in the germline V gene (reference sequence). CDR3 length: 12 residues. The V and J genes are TRBV19 and TRBJ2-1; D not resolved. The specimen sequenced was naive CD8+ T cells from blood, with Jurkat cell RNA spiked in. Subset specified: FACS-sorted CD8+CD4-CCR7+CD45RA+ naive T cells. This TCR was recovered from a human donor in good health. Some libraries in this study had Jurkat cell RNA spiked in. CDR3 sequence reads: CASSIVNNEQFF. DNA for the CDR3: TGTGCCAGTAGTATAGTGAACAATGAGCAGTTCTTC.